The clone carrying this T cell receptor beta chain was counted at least ten times. For a library built for alpha chains, this beta chain is a stray read; little rests on its size. The data derive from a study of spatial heterogeneity in lung cancer. The sample's time point: sample taken at primary tumor resection. The study sequenced unsorted whole RNA from tumor, nontumor lung or frozen PBMC. A single record per CDR3 protein comes from TCRdb applying MiXCR to the 5' RACE reads. The sample contains 7,200 or so distinct CDR3 sequences, approximately 4% of which appear only once. Germline V gene lookup returns CDR1 SEHNR and CDR2 FQNEAQ (reference sequence). Between the trimmed V and J ends, which lost 4 bases and 4 bases, there was a span of 15 bases. CDR3 length equals 15 residues.

The material sequenced was normal lung tissue next to the tumor, taken at surgery. This clonotype originated in a female donor with early-stage non-small cell lung cancer. This chain uses TRBV7-9 with TRBJ2-3, with D perhaps matching TRBD1 or TRBD2 (5 bases each). This chain's CDR3 is CASSSGTDPADTQYF. Here the CDR3 DNA reads TGTGCCAGCAGCTCAGGGACGGATCCGGCAGATACGCAGTATTTT.